The present TCR beta chain was sequenced within a study of CXCR3-negative and CXCR3-positive naive CD8 T cells. In the case of this clonotype: The antigen remains undetermined.

UMI-tagged TRB cDNA libraries were built via 5' RACE. TCRdb reprocessed the 5' RACE reads, with one entry per CDR3 protein and no DNA. The sample table includes 85,000 to 120,000 distinct CDR3 sequences. Among CD8+ T cells, naive ones were CD45RO-CCR7+CD27+CD95-. General study findings and limits: CXCR3-positive naive cells had more hydrophobic TRB CDR3s than CXCR3-negative naive cells. Diversity proved comparably high across both naive subsets and much lower in memory CD8+ cells.

The CDR3 has 14 amino acids. CDR1 and CDR2 (germline): SQVTM, ANQGSEA. Sequencing was done on a sample of naive CXCR3+ CD8+ T cells from blood. This sample's subset: CD45RO-CCR7+CD27+CD95- naive CD8+ T cells expressing CXCR3 (TNR3+). This sequence was found in a human donor in good health. Some clones in this sample may be carry-over from other donors' samples. The chain has TRBV29-1 and TRBJ2-5; TCRdb gives TRBD2 as the D gene, but with no DNA this cannot be confirmed. The CDR3 is CSVEDREGTETQYF.